This passage covers 27 T cell receptor beta chains from one sample sequenced in a study of post-analysis software for immune sequencing data. General study findings and limits: The five TRBV segments detected at higher frequency in patients than in controls included TRBV5-6, TRBV5-1 and TRBV20-1.

Each TCR beta cDNA library carried unique molecular identifiers. In TCRdb, the PCR reads were re-called with MiXCR into one record per CDR3 protein. Here the sample spans hundreds of thousands of distinct CDR3 sequences, 40% to 50% being singletons. For these receptors, no antigen is known. Specimen: blood. The receptors come from a girl aged 10-17 years with multiple sclerosis.

This clonotype was seen just once. This sequence joins TRBV20-1 and TRBJ2-3; D may be TRBD2 (6 bases). CDR3 length: 15 amino acids. Germline V gene data show CDR1 as DFQATT and CDR2 as SNEGSKA (reference sequence). V was pared by 5 bases and J by 3 bases, with 18 bases between. The CDR3: CSADMGRSGTDTQYF. CDR3 sequence (DNA): TGCAGTGCTGACATGGGACGTAGCGGTACAGATACGCAGTATTTT.

This clonotype turned up a few times. CDR3 sequence (DNA): TGTGCCAGCAGCACGGGACAGAGCTACTACGAGCAGTACTTC. It translates to CASSTGQSYYEQYF. This rearrangement joins TRBV28 to TRBJ2-7; 7 bases map to TRBD1. V trimming: 6 bases; J trimming: 3 bases; junction bases outside the gene matches: 8. CDR3 length: 14 residues. Germline V gene sequence: CDR1 MDHEN, CDR2 SYDVKM.

Of note for this clonotype: This CDR3 fails to terminate in the conserved phenylalanine or tryptophan, so it likely reflects a read error. The rearrangement joins TRBV20-1 to TRBJ2-3; TRBD2 matches at 13 bases. CDR3 size: 15 residues. Trimming cost V 1 base and J 5 bases; bases outside gene matches: 3. Germline V gives CDR1 DFQATT, CDR2 SNEGSKA (reference sequence). The CDR3 sequence: CSARGLAGGEDTQYC. The CDR3 region has the DNA TGCAGTGCTAGAGGACTAGCGGGGGGAGAAGATACGCAGTATTGT.

This chain uses TRBV12-3 or TRBV12-4 with TRBJ2-3; unclear D gene. CDR3 size: 11 residues. The V end was cut by 5 bases, the J end by 5 bases, with 5 bases between. The CDR3 DNA sequence: TGTGCCAGCAGTGCAATAGATACGCAGTATTTT. It yields the protein CASSAIDTQYF.

The genes are TRBV30 and TRBJ2-1, with a tentative D call TRBD1 (6 bases). Germline V lookup: CDR1 GTSNPN, CDR2 SVGIG (reference sequence). V lost 1 base and J 12 bases, leaving 13 bases between the germline ends. The CDR3 has 12 residues. The CDR3 reads CAWSDRRRGQFF. The DNA for the CDR3 is TGTGCCTGGAGTGACCGGCGCAGGGGGCAGTTCTTC. The full variable domain, with the rest looked up from reference TRBV30 and TRBJ2-1, is SQTIHQWPATLVQPVGSPLSLECTVEGTSNPNLYWYRQAAGRGLQLLFYSVGIGQISSEVPQNLSASRPQDRQFILSSKKLLLSDSGFYLCAWSDRRRGQFFGPGTRLTVL.

J is TRBJ1-2 and V is TRBV28, with 8 bases aligning to TRBD1. The CDR3 has 13 amino acids. V shed 6 bases, J shed 7 bases, and the junction held 7 bases outside the gene matches. Germline V gives CDR1 MDHEN, CDR2 SYDVKM. The CDR3 is CASSQDRGRGYTF. Written as DNA, the CDR3 is TGTGCCAGCAGCCAAGACAGGGGACGTGGCTACACCTTC.

The chain is built from TRBV12-3 or TRBV12-4 and TRBJ1-2; 8 bases match TRBD1. After removal of 4 bases from V and 4 bases from J, the junction contained 5 bases not matched to a gene. The CDR3 is 14 residues long. The CDR3 reads CASSSRTGGYGYTF. The CDR3 DNA sequence: TGTGCCAGCAGTTCCCGAACAGGGGGCTATGGCTACACCTTC.

The chain couples TRBV28 to TRBJ1-4; D possibly corresponds to TRBD1 (5 bases). CDR1 MDHEN and CDR2 SYDVKM come from the germline V gene. The length of the CDR3 is 15 residues. The germline V and J ends were trimmed by 5 bases and 4 bases, with 14 bases remaining between them. CDR3 in amino acids: CASSPRDGGNEKLFF. CDR3 DNA sequence: TGTGCCAGCAGTCCGCGGGACGGAGGTAATGAAAAACTGTTTTTT. The full variable domain, in which reference TRBV28 and TRBJ1-4 provide the parts outside the CDR3, is DVKVTQSSRYLVKRTGEKVFLECVQDMDHENMFWYRQDPGLGLRLIYFSYDVKMKEKGDIPEGYSVSREKKERFSLILESASTNQTSMYLCASSPRDGGNEKLFFGSGTQLSVL.

V gene TRBV29-1 combines with J gene TRBJ1-1; D remains ambiguous. The CDR3 runs 12 residues. With 4 bases removed from V and 2 bases from J, the gap between germline ends came to 8 bases. Germline V CDR1 and CDR2: SQVTM, ANQGSEA. The CDR3 here is CSVGAGNTEAFF. The CDR3 nucleotides are TGCAGCGTTGGTGCAGGCAACACTGAAGCTTTCTTT.

To note about this clonotype: The junction departs from germline at one end; a sequencing error may be responsible. The gene calls are TRBV12-3 or TRBV12-4 and TRBJ2-5, with no clear D. This CDR3 comprises 17 residues. CDR3 nucleotide sequence: TGTACCAGCAGTCCCCTGCCCCACCAACGGAACCAAGAGACCCAGTACTTC. Its protein is CTSSPLPHQRNQETQYF.

There are a few counts of this clonotype. CDR3 sequence (DNA): TGCGCCAGCAGCCCACGGACTTCTCTCTCCAATGAGCAGTTCTTC. Translating gives CASSPRTSLSNEQFF. The chain couples TRBV4-1 to TRBJ2-1; possibly TRBD2 for D (5 bases). V shed 4 bases and J shed 6 bases, with 16 bases lying between them. CDR1 is MGHRA, CDR2 YSYEKL, per germline. CDR3 size: 15 residues.

V usage is TRBV10-3 and J usage is TRBJ1-2; D uncertain. This CDR3 region has 15 residues. Trimming took 0 bases from V and 4 from J, leaving 12 bases between them. Germline V CDR1 and CDR2: ENHRY, SYGVKD. The CDR3 nucleotides are TGTGCCATCAGTGAGTCGAGAGGCCTAAGCTATGGCTACACCTTC. It codes for CAISESRGLSYGYTF.

The chain couples TRBV7-9 to TRBJ2-5; TRBD2 is a possible D gene (5 bases). This CDR3 is 14 amino acids long. The V end lost 6 bases, the J end lost 1 base, and 12 bases lay between the germline ends. Germline values: CDR1 SEHNR, CDR2 FQNEAQ (reference sequence). This chain's CDR3 is CASSQLGPQETQYF. CDR3 nucleotides: TGTGCCAGCAGTCAACTAGGTCCCCAAGAGACCCAGTACTTC.

This clonotype was counted only a few times. The CDR3 loop is CSAIRQGGGYTF. The CDR3 DNA sequence: TGCAGTGCTATAAGGCAGGGAGGAGGCTACACCTTC. V is TRBV20-1 and J is TRBJ1-2; D may be TRBD1 (5 bases). Germline values: CDR1 DFQATT, CDR2 SNEGSKA (reference sequence). The CDR3 loop spans 12 amino acids. The V end lost 4 bases, the J end lost 8 bases, and 14 bases lay between the germline ends.

A word on this clonotype: One end of the junction varies from germline; a read error may be responsible. V and J are TRBV12-3 or TRBV12-4 and TRBJ2-1, with 10 bases that match TRBD1. This CDR3 has 17 amino acids. The CDR3 sequence: CAGRLRQGQGYYNEQFF. The CDR3 bases are TGTGCCGGCAGGCTACGCCAGGGACAGGGGTATTACAATGAGCAGTTCTTC.

The rearrangement joins TRBV20-1 to TRBJ2-3; 10 nucleotides line up with TRBD2. This CDR3 comprises 16 residues. Germline values: CDR1 DFQATT, CDR2 SNEGSKA (reference sequence). The V gene end was trimmed by 8 bases and the J gene end by 4 bases; junction bases not matched to a gene: 15. CDR3 nucleotide sequence: TGCAGTCCAAAGGGAAGCGGGAGGGCCGGGGCAGATACGCAGTATTTT. Translation: CSPKGSGRAGADTQYF.

The DNA for the CDR3 is TGTGCCAGCAGTTCGAGGCGGGAGTTAAGGAGCGAGCAGTACTTC. Its translation is CASSSRRELRSEQYF. V usage is TRBV12-3 or TRBV12-4 and J usage is TRBJ2-7; 7 positions match TRBD2. The CDR3 is 15 amino acids. V shed 4 bases and J 6 bases; nucleotides not matched to a gene: 12.

The rearrangement uses TRBV5-1 and TRBJ1-2; tentatively, D is TRBD1 (5 bases). Germline CDR1 and CDR2: SGHRS and YFSETQ. V gave up 4 bases and J gave up 8 bases, with 15 bases separating them. The CDR3 has 13 residues. CDR3 protein: CASSIAGTVGYTF. CDR3 DNA sequence: TGCGCCAGCAGCATAGCAGGGACCGTCGGCTACACCTTC.

This clonotype was seen a few times. The gene calls are TRBV4-1 and TRBJ2-1, with unresolved D. Germline V gives CDR1 MGHRA, CDR2 YSYEKL. The V gene lost 2 bases and the J gene lost 5 bases, with 10 bases spanning the gap. The length of the CDR3 is 14 residues. This CDR3 is CASSQPGKNNEQFF. The CDR3 DNA reads TGCGCCAGCAGCCAACCGGGTAAGAACAATGAGCAGTTCTTC.

The chain has TRBV5-1 and TRBJ1-2; tentatively, D is TRBD1 (6 bases). CDR3 length equals 15 residues. Per the germline V gene, CDR1 is SGHRS and CDR2 is YFSETQ. V lost 0 bases, J lost 4 bases, and 13 bases lay in between. The DNA for the CDR3 is TGCGCCAGCAGCTTGGCGGGGGCGAGCTCCTATGGCTACACCTTC. Translation gives CASSLAGASSYGYTF. The entire variable domain, with the rest obtained from reference TRBV5-1 and TRBJ1-2, is as follows: KAGVTQTPRYLIKTRGQQVTLSCSPISGHRSVSWYQQTPGQGLQFLFEYFSETQRNKGNFPGRFSGRQFSNSRSEMNVSTLELGDSALYLCASSLAGASSYGYTFGSGTRLTVV.

The chain has TRBV20-1 and TRBJ1-2; 8 bases agree with TRBD1. CDR3 length: 13 amino acids. Germline lookup yields CDR1 DFQATT and CDR2 SNEGSKA (reference sequence). The ends lost 3 bases at V and 6 bases at J; junction bases unmatched: 6. The CDR3, as DNA: TGCAGTGCTAGTCCAGGGGGCATTGATGGCTACACCTTC. Protein sequence: CSASPGGIDGYTF.

This clonotype was seen a few times. This CDR3 reads CASSENRGYEQYF. CDR3 in DNA: TGCGCCAGCAGCGAGAACAGGGGATACGAGCAGTACTTC. V and J are TRBV5-1 and TRBJ2-7, with TRBD1 matching over 7 bases. CDR1 and CDR2 from the germline V gene are SGHRS and YFSETQ. The CDR3 runs to 13 residues. The J segment lost 4 bases and the V segment lost 4 bases, leaving 5 bases of the junction unmatched. Complete variable domain (other parts from reference TRBV5-1 and TRBJ2-7): KAGVTQTPRYLIKTRGQQVTLSCSPISGHRSVSWYQQTPGQGLQFLFEYFSETQRNKGNFPGRFSGRQFSNSRSEMNVSTLELGDSALYLCASSENRGYEQYFGPGTRLTVT.

The rearrangement links TRBV25-1 to TRBJ1-2; 7 bases agree with TRBD1. This CDR3 has 14 residues. V lost 9 bases, J lost 2 bases, and 9 bases stayed unmatched. Germline V CDR1 and CDR2: MGHDK, SYGVNS. CDR3 loop: CASTPAGGNYGYTF. CDR3 sequence (DNA): TGTGCCAGTACCCCAGCAGGGGGAAACTATGGCTACACCTTC.

V and J are TRBV12-3 or TRBV12-4 and TRBJ1-1, with D possibly TRBD1 on 5 matching bases. The CDR3 is 15 residues long. V was trimmed by 3 bases and J by 1 base, leaving 12 bases between them. The CDR3 DNA follows: TGTGCCAGCAGTTTCTCCCGGCAGGGGAACACTGAAGCTTTCTTT. Its protein product is CASSFSRQGNTEAFF.

The chain links TRBV14 to TRBJ1-2; D gene ambiguous. CDR3 length: 15 residues. CDR1 is SGHDN, CDR2 FVKESK, per germline. V dropped 1 base and J dropped 8 bases, with 17 bases sitting between them. The DNA for the CDR3 is TGTGCCAGCAGCCAAGTCGCCGGCGGGGTAGGCGGCTACACCTTC. Its translation: CASSQVAGGVGGYTF.

For the CDR3, the DNA is TGCGCCAGCAGCTTGTGGGGGCCGGGACAGGGCACAGATACGCAGTATTTT. Translated: CASSLWGPGQGTDTQYF. V gene TRBV5-1 combines with J gene TRBJ2-3; 8 nucleotides align to TRBD1. J was trimmed by 1 base and V by 1 base; bases with no gene match: 8. CDR1 and CDR2 (germline): SGHRS, YFSETQ. This CDR3 is built from 17 residues.

The gene calls are TRBV7-2 and TRBJ2-5; TRBD2 matches at 15 bases. J was trimmed by 2 bases and V by 5 bases; bases with no gene match: 3. Germline V gene sequence: CDR1 SGHTA, CDR2 FQGNSA. The CDR3 spans 16 residues. Here the CDR3 DNA reads TGTGCCAGCAGCCCAGGGACTAGCGGGGGGCAAGAGACCCAGTACTTC. It is translated as CASSPGTSGGQETQYF.